This T cell receptor beta chain derives from a study of blood T cell repertoires in COVID-19. Study details: Italy, Spain and the United States were the sources of the convalescent and acute COVID-19 samples. T cells, B-cell-depleted T cells, or PBMCs supplied cDNA or gDNA.

In the authors' methods: Scientists estimated how many nucleated cells there were by amplifying reference gene primers. The method was immunoSEQ multiplex PCR; TCRdb's version includes in-frame clones alone and lacks a portion of them. The DNA was the basis for D and trimming; V, J and clone size are from that table. The sample includes 200,000 to 250,000 clones, about 85% of them seen just once. J gave up 8 bases and V 3 bases, and 8 bases lay outside the gene matches. The CDR3 runs to 15 residues. The germline V gene encodes CDR1 MGHDK and CDR2 SYGVNS. This chain links TRBV25-1 with TRBJ2-1; 9 nucleotides line up with TRBD2. The receptor was isolated from a woman in her late teens or twenties who had recovered from COVID-19. Sequenced input: peripheral blood. CDR3 loop: CASSDRTSDTDEQFF. CDR3 DNA: TGTGCCAGCAGTGACCGGACTAGCGATACGGATGAGCAGTTCTTC.